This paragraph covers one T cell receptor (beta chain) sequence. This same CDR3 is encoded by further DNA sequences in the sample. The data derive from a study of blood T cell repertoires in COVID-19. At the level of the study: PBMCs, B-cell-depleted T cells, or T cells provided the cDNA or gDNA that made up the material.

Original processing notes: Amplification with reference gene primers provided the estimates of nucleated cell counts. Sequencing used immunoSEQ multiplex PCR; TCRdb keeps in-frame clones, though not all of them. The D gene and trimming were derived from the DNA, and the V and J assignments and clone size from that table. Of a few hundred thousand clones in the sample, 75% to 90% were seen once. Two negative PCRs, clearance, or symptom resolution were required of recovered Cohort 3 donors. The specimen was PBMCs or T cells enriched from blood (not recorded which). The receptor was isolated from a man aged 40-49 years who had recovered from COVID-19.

The CDR3 DNA reads TGTGCCAGCTCACCGGACAGGAACTATGGCTACACCTTC. Translating it yields CASSPDRNYGYTF. The rearrangement uses TRBV18 and TRBJ1-2, with 7 positions matching TRBD1. V lost 3 bases, J lost 2 bases, and 0 bases stayed unmatched. Looked up from germline, CDR1 is KGHSH and CDR2 is LQKENI. The CDR3 extends over 13 amino acids.